These 18 T cell receptor beta chains were all obtained from the same sample, sequenced in a study of shared clonotypes between healthy human individuals. Clones were read by immunoSEQ multiplex PCR, and TCRdb kept only the in-frame ones, dropping some. The sample shows around 550,000 clones, less than 96% of them seen only once. Sequencing was carried out using naive CD4+ T cells sorted from blood. The subset is: CD45RA+ positively selected. Receptors were obtained from a woman in her thirties in good health.

The chain links TRBV7-2 to TRBJ2-6, with D possibly being TRBD1 or TRBD2 (7 bases each). The germline V gene encodes CDR1 SGHTA and CDR2 FQGNSA. Deletions cut 5 bases from V and 0 bases from J, with 14 bases between. The CDR3 totals 17 residues. The CDR3 nucleotides read TGTGCCAGCAGCCTCAGGGGGGGGGCCTCTGGGGCCAACGTCCTGACTTTC. This sequence encodes CASSLRGGASGANVLTF.

The genes are TRBV7-9 and TRBJ2-1; a weak D match, TRBD2 (5 bases). This CDR3 spans 13 amino acids. Germline loops: CDR1 SEHNR, CDR2 FQNEAQ (reference sequence). V was cut by 3 bases and J by 8 bases, with 11 bases left in between. As DNA, the CDR3 is TGTGCCAGCAGCTTGTCGGGGATCGATGAGCAGTTCTTC. It is translated as CASSLSGIDEQFF.

V and J are TRBV27 and TRBJ1-4; D gene uncertain. Per the germline V gene, CDR1 is MNHEY and CDR2 is SMNVEV (reference sequence). CDR3 size: 14 residues. Trimming took 6 bases from V and 10 from J, leaving 18 bases between them. CDR3 in DNA: TGTGCCAGCAGGAACACGGCGAGGTCTGGAAAACTGTTTTTT. Protein: CASRNTARSGKLFF.

The chain joins TRBV10-2 to TRBJ2-5; 11 nucleotides agree with TRBD2. CDR3 length: 14 residues. With 4 bases clipped from V and 4 bases from J, the junction kept 2 bases outside the gene matches. The germline V gene encodes CDR1 WSHSY and CDR2 SAAADI. This chain's CDR3 is CASSGGTSGETQYF. In DNA form, the CDR3 reads TGCGCCAGCAGTGGAGGGACTAGCGGAGAGACCCAGTACTTC.

The chain carries TRBV27 and TRBJ2-1; no firm D call. CDR1 MNHEY and CDR2 SMNVEV come from the germline V gene (reference sequence). V lost 3 bases and J 5 bases, leaving 11 bases between the germline ends. This CDR3 has 14 amino acids. The CDR3 DNA sequence: TGTGCCAGCAGTTTCAGAAACGGAAACAATGAGCAGTTCTTC. It encodes CASSFRNGNNEQFF.

This chain links TRBV15 with TRBJ1-1, with TRBD1 as a possible D gene (5 bases). V was trimmed by 0 bases and J by 0 bases, leaving 11 bases between them. Germline CDR1 and CDR2: LNHNV and YYDKDF (reference sequence). The length of the CDR3 is 16 residues. In nucleotides, the CDR3 is TGTGCCACCAGCAGAGAGGGGGTTCCCATGAACACTGAAGCTTTCTTT. It encodes CATSREGVPMNTEAFF. Looking up the rest from reference TRBV15 and TRBJ1-1 gives the full variable domain: DAMVIQNPRYQVTQFGKPVTLSCSQTLNHNVMYWYQQKSSQAPKLLFHYYDKDFNNEADTPDNFQSRRPNTSFCFLDIRSPGLGDTAMYLCATSREGVPMNTEAFFGQGTRLTVV.

The chain is built from TRBV4-1 and TRBJ2-1; maybe TRBD2 (6 bases). The CDR3 contains 15 residues. Germline CDR1 and CDR2: MGHRA and YSYEKL. V dropped 6 bases and J dropped 0 bases, with 12 bases sitting between them. CDR3 in DNA: TGCGCCAGCAGTTCGCGGGAAAGCTCCTACAATGAGCAGTTCTTC. Residues: CASSSRESSYNEQFF.

CDR3 protein: CASSFGLAVGGETQYF. CDR3 nucleotides: TGTGCCAGCAGTTTTGGTCTAGCGGTCGGCGGGGAGACCCAGTACTTC. This chain uses TRBV27 with TRBJ2-5; 7 bases agree with TRBD2. Germline trimming cut 3 bases from V and 5 bases from J; bases unmatched to any gene: 12. This CDR3 is built from 16 residues. Germline V gives CDR1 MNHEY, CDR2 SMNVEV (reference sequence).

V usage is TRBV5-1 and J usage is TRBJ2-1; D possibly uses TRBD1 or TRBD2 (5 bases each). The CDR3 is 14 residues long. Germline assignment: CDR1 SGHRS and CDR2 YFSETQ. The ends were cut back, 4 bases at V and 10 bases at J, with 18 bases in the middle. CDR3 nucleotide sequence: TGCGCCAGCAGCCCCCACCCCGGGGACGAAGAGCAGTTCTTC. Its translation: CASSPHPGDEEQFF.

V gene TRBV10-1 combines with J gene TRBJ2-7; a possible D gene is TRBD2 (5 bases). Germline V gene lookup returns CDR1 WNHNN and CDR2 SYGVQD (reference sequence). Trimming left V 4 bases short and J 6 bases short, with 10 bases between. CDR3 length: 12 amino acids. The CDR3 protein is CASSGPGLEQYF. DNA for the CDR3: TGCGCCAGCAGTGGGCCCGGACTCGAGCAGTACTTC.

The chain links TRBV5-1 to TRBJ2-3, with D possibly TRBD1 on 5 matching bases. The CDR3 is made up of 15 amino acids. Germline lookup yields CDR1 SGHRS and CDR2 YFSETQ. The V end was cut by 0 bases, the J end by 3 bases, with 11 bases between. The CDR3 here is CASSLVARATDTQYF. The CDR3 nucleotides are TGCGCCAGCAGCTTGGTGGCCAGGGCGACAGATACGCAGTATTTT.

This clone was recorded once. The gene calls are TRBV21-1 and TRBJ2-3; the D call of TRBD1 is as the table states it, not checked on the DNA. TRBV21-1 is classified as a pseudogene. The CDR3 contains 15 residues. The CDR3 nucleotides are TGTGCCAGCAGCATCCCTGGGGGCAGCACAGATACGCAGTATTTT. Its translation is CASSIPGGSTDTQYF.

The chain uses TRBV5-6 and TRBJ2-2; 10 positions match TRBD1. CDR1 SGHDT and CDR2 YYEEEE come from the germline V gene. V dropped 4 bases and J dropped 4; count of bases not matched to a gene: 4. The CDR3 has 15 residues. CDR3 DNA: TGTGCCAGCAGCGTCCGGGACAGGGGCACCGGGGAGCTGTTTTTT. Residues: CASSVRDRGTGELFF.

The chain uses TRBV9 and TRBJ2-5, with 7 bases lining up with TRBD2. The J call may not be correct, given that the DNA end is closer to TRBJ2-7. The CDR3 runs 13 residues. Germline values: CDR1 SGDLS, CDR2 YYNGEE. CDR3 region: CASSSGPTYEQYF. The DNA of the CDR3 is TGTGCCAGCAGTAGCGGGCCCACCTACGAGCAGTACTTC.

This clone was counted once. The chain is built from TRBV5-8 and TRBJ2-7; D gene uncertain. The germline V and J ends were trimmed by 0 bases and 12 bases, with 13 bases remaining between them. The CDR3 has 12 amino acids. CDR1 is SGHTS, CDR2 YDEGEE, per germline. CDR3 region: CASSLGLPVGYF. CDR3 in DNA: TGTGCCAGCAGCTTGGGACTCCCCGTGGGGTACTTC.

The V gene is TRBV5-1, the J gene TRBJ2-5; 7 positions match TRBD2. Gene TRBJ2-7 matches the end of the DNA better, so the J call may be wrong. CDR1 is SGHRS, CDR2 YFSETQ, per germline. The CDR3 has 16 amino acids. The CDR3 DNA sequence: TGCGCCAGCAGCTTGGCCCCAACTAGCGAAGCCTACGAGCAGTACTTC. It codes for CASSLAPTSEAYEQYF.

V is TRBV5-8 and J is TRBJ1-5; 8 bases match TRBD1. The V segment lost 4 bases and the J segment 3 bases; nucleotides outside the gene matches: 9. Germline CDR1 SGHTS, CDR2 YDEGEE. The CDR3 loop spans 16 amino acids. For the CDR3, the DNA is TGTGCCAGCAGCCCAGGGACAGGTTCCGACAATCAGCCCCAGCATTTT. Amino acid sequence: CASSPGTGSDNQPQHF.

The CDR3 nucleotides read TGCGCCAGCAGCCAAGGTTCGAGGGAGGGCACAGATACGCAGTATTTT. It encodes CASSQGSREGTDTQYF. The chain has TRBV4-1 and TRBJ2-3; possibly TRBD2 for D (6 bases). Germline assignment: CDR1 MGHRA and CDR2 YSYEKL. CDR3 length: 16 amino acids. V lost 1 base to trimming and J lost 1 base, with 12 bases between them.